The 32 T cell receptor beta chains presented below share a single source sample, sequenced in a study of blood T cell repertoires in COVID-19. Profiled with immunoSEQ multiplex PCR; TCRdb holds only in-frame clones, not every one. The table lists about 340,000 clones, around four fifths of them singletons. What was sequenced was peripheral blood. The origin of the receptors is a man younger than 40 with active or convalescent COVID-19.

This clone has only a few counts. The rearrangement joins TRBV19 to TRBJ1-4; D perhaps matches TRBD1 (6 bases). Trimming took off 10 bases at V and 8 bases at J, with 17 bases between the two ends. From germline, CDR1 is LNHDA and CDR2 SQIVND (reference sequence). This CDR3 region has 13 residues. CDR3 nucleotide sequence: TGTGCCACCGTTGACAGGTTGTGGGAAAAACTGTTTTTT. Encoded protein: CATVDRLWEKLFF.

The chain joins TRBV5-4 to TRBJ2-1; weak D call: TRBD2 (6 bases). CDR1 SGHNT and CDR2 YYREEE come from the germline V gene (reference sequence). V was cut by 3 bases and J by 12 bases, with 19 bases left in between. The CDR3 consists of 14 residues. The CDR3 bases are TGTGCCAGCAGCTCCCCAAGGGACTCCTTGGTGCAGTTCTTC. Protein sequence: CASSSPRDSLVQFF.

The chain combines TRBV20-1 with TRBJ1-4, with D possibly being TRBD1 (5 bases). Between the trimmed V and J ends, which lost 3 bases and 13 bases, there was a span of 12 bases. This CDR3 is 11 amino acids long. The germline V gene encodes CDR1 DFQATT and CDR2 SNEGSKA (reference sequence). CDR3 sequence: CSARGGDGLFF. The CDR3 DNA follows: TGCAGTGCTAGGGGAGGGGACGGACTGTTTTTT.

This clone has a single count. The J gene is TRBJ2-7, the V gene TRBV7-2; weak D call: TRBD1 (6 bases). Per germline, CDR1 SGHTA and CDR2 FQGNSA. V lost 5 bases and J 2 bases, leaving 13 bases between the germline ends. The CDR3 extends over 14 amino acids. CDR3 region: CASSAYRATYEQYF. CDR3 nucleotides: TGTGCCAGCAGCGCATACAGGGCGACCTACGAGCAGTACTTC.

The rearrangement links TRBV3-1 (or the pseudogene TRBV3-2) to TRBJ1-2; 9 positions match TRBD1. Per the germline V gene, CDR1 is LGHDT and CDR2 is YNNKEL (reference sequence). The CDR3 is 11 amino acids. V shed 4 bases, J shed 13 bases, and the junction held 4 bases outside the gene matches. This CDR3 is CASSPGQGFTF. The CDR3, as DNA: TGTGCCAGCAGCCCGGGACAGGGTTTCACCTTC.

The chain links TRBV30 to TRBJ1-3; a possible D gene is TRBD1 (5 bases). Germline V lookup: CDR1 GTSNPN, CDR2 SVGIG (reference sequence). The CDR3 loop spans 13 amino acids. V shed 5 bases and J shed 0 bases, with 8 bases lying between them. The CDR3, as DNA: TGTGCCTGGGGTACAGGCTCTGGAAACACCATATATTTT. The encoded protein is CAWGTGSGNTIYF.

The chain uses TRBV28 and TRBJ2-2; 10 positions agree with TRBD2. Germline V CDR1 and CDR2: MDHEN, SYDVKM. Trimming at V came to 1 base and at J to 10 bases, leaving 15 bases not matched to a gene. This CDR3 has 18 amino acids. Here the CDR3 DNA reads TGTGCCAGCAGTTTATTGGTTCGGGCTAGCGGGAGACAAGTGGAGCTGTTTTTT. Encoded protein: CASSLLVRASGRQVELFF.

V usage is TRBV6-2 or TRBV6-3 and J usage is TRBJ2-4; 9 nucleotides match TRBD2. Germline trimming cut 5 bases from V and 1 base from J; bases unmatched to any gene: 15. The length of the CDR3 is 19 residues. The germline V gene encodes CDR1 MNHEY and CDR2 SVGEGT. The CDR3 bases are TGTGCCAGCAGTCGGTTGCGGGGGGGCCAAGATGGGGCCAAAAACATTCAGTACTTC. Amino acid sequence: CASSRLRGGQDGAKNIQYF.

This clone has a handful of counts. The chain recombines TRBV9 with TRBJ1-6; tentative D call: TRBD1 (6 bases). The CDR3 loop spans 15 amino acids. With 4 bases removed from V and 4 bases from J, the gap between germline ends came to 12 bases. The germline gives CDR1 SGDLS, CDR2 YYNGEE. The CDR3 reads CASSKGQPYNSPLHF. The CDR3, as DNA: TGTGCCAGCAGCAAAGGACAGCCTTATAATTCACCCCTCCACTTT.

With respect to this clone: Other nucleotide sequences from this sample produce the same CDR3. The CDR3 here is CASSLGLAGAYEQYF. The DNA for the CDR3 is TGTGCCAGCAGCTTAGGACTAGCGGGAGCCTACGAGCAGTACTTC. The chain uses TRBV11-2 and TRBJ2-7, with TRBD2 matching 12 bases. V gave up 1 base and J gave up 2 bases; unmatched junction bases: 0. The V gene's germline CDR1 is SGHAT and CDR2 FQNNGV. This CDR3 has 15 amino acids.

The J gene is TRBJ1-2, the V gene TRBV14; 7 nucleotides align to TRBD1. Germline CDR1 and CDR2: SGHDN and FVKESK. V dropped 3 bases and J dropped 2; count of bases not matched to a gene: 3. There are 14 residues in the CDR3. This CDR3 is CASSHTGQNYGYTF. The CDR3 DNA reads TGTGCCAGCAGCCACACGGGACAGAACTATGGCTACACCTTC. Together with reference TRBV14 and TRBJ1-2, the CDR3 gives the full variable domain: EAGVTQFPSHSVIEKGQTVTLRCDPISGHDNLYWYRRVMGKEIKFLLHFVKESKQDESGMPNNRFLAERTGGTYSTLKVQPAELEDSGVYFCASSHTGQNYGYTFGSGTRLTVV.

Notes on this clone: Other DNA sequences within the sample encode an identical CDR3. The chain employs TRBV27 and TRBJ2-5; no firm D call. Trimming stripped 5 bases from V and 5 bases from J, with 12 bases between. The CDR3 length is 13 residues. The germline V gene encodes CDR1 MNHEY and CDR2 SMNVEV (reference sequence). CDR3 sequence (DNA): TGTGCCAGCAGTCTGGCCTCGAGGGAGACCCAGTACTTC. Protein product: CASSLASRETQYF.

The CDR3 DNA reads TGTGCCAGCAGCCTAGCTGACAGGGTCACTGAAGCTTTCTTT. It translates to CASSLADRVTEAFF. V gene TRBV7-3 combines with J gene TRBJ1-1; 7 bases are shared with TRBD1. V was clipped by 5 bases and J by 4 bases; unmatched bases: 7. This CDR3 has 14 amino acids. Germline lookup yields CDR1 SGHTA and CDR2 FQGTGA.

The chain has TRBV27 and TRBJ1-6, with D maybe TRBD1 (5 bases). CDR3 size: 12 residues. In germline, CDR1 is MNHEY, CDR2 SMNVEV (reference sequence). V lost 9 bases, J lost 7 bases, and 10 bases lay in between. Written as DNA, the CDR3 is TGTGCCAGTAGGGGTGGCAATTCACCCCTCCACTTT. This encodes CASRGGNSPLHF.

This rearrangement joins TRBV4-1 to TRBJ2-7; 9 nucleotides line up with TRBD1. Germline V gene sequence: CDR1 MGHRA, CDR2 YSYEKL. Trimming removed 4 bases from V and 0 bases from J; junction bases left unmatched: 7. This CDR3 has 16 amino acids. The CDR3 loop is CASSRSGQGGSYEQYF. For the CDR3, the DNA is TGCGCCAGCAGCCGCTCGGGACAGGGCGGCTCCTACGAGCAGTACTTC.

This rearrangement joins TRBV5-1 to TRBJ2-2; 9 bases line up with TRBD1. The CDR3 spans 14 residues. Germline CDR1 and CDR2: SGHRS and YFSETQ. Germline trimming cut 7 bases from V and 3 bases from J; bases unmatched to any gene: 4. The CDR3 loop is CASDRTGDTGELFF. CDR3 DNA sequence: TGCGCCAGCGATAGGACAGGGGACACCGGGGAGCTGTTTTTT.

A single count supports this clone. The chain links TRBV28 to TRBJ2-7; a weak D match, TRBD1 (5 bases). CDR1 is MDHEN, CDR2 SYDVKM, per germline. The CDR3 is made up of 15 amino acids. V lost 5 bases, J lost 4 bases, and 18 bases lay in between. In DNA form, the CDR3 reads TGTGCCAGCAGTGAAACCTCAGGGTTCCGTTACGAGCAGTACTTC. It is translated as CASSETSGFRYEQYF.

The CDR3 loop is CASSPQTGDEAFF. CDR3 DNA sequence: TGTGCCAGCAGTCCCCAGACAGGGGATGAAGCTTTCTTT. This chain links TRBV27 with TRBJ1-1, with 8 bases fitting TRBD1. Losses at the gene ends were 5 bases for V and 7 bases for J; bases not matched to a gene: 6. CDR3 length: 13 residues. Germline values: CDR1 MNHEY, CDR2 SMNVEV (reference sequence).

The V and J genes are TRBV4-3 and TRBJ2-1, with 8 bases fitting TRBD2. CDR3 length equals 15 residues. Per germline, CDR1 LGHNA and CDR2 YSLEER. Trimming took 4 bases from V and 3 from J; bases not matched to a gene: 5. The CDR3 here is CASSLAAGGYNEQFF. CDR3 in DNA: TGCGCCAGCAGCCTAGCGGCGGGGGGCTACAATGAGCAGTTCTTC.

J is TRBJ1-1 and V is TRBV5-1, with 9 bases aligning to TRBD1. Per germline, CDR1 SGHRS and CDR2 YFSETQ. The ends lost 3 bases at V and 4 bases at J; junction bases unmatched: 4. CDR3 length equals 14 residues. The CDR3 sequence is CASSSGDRVTEAFF. The DNA of the CDR3 is TGCGCCAGCAGCTCGGGGGACAGGGTCACTGAAGCTTTCTTT. Full variable domain (remainder filled in from reference TRBV5-1 and TRBJ1-1): KAGVTQTPRYLIKTRGQQVTLSCSPISGHRSVSWYQQTPGQGLQFLFEYFSETQRNKGNFPGRFSGRQFSNSRSEMNVSTLELGDSALYLCASSSGDRVTEAFFGQGTRLTVV.

The chain has TRBV6-1 and TRBJ2-3; tentatively, D is TRBD2 (6 bases). The CDR3 length is 16 residues. Germline V lookup: CDR1 MNHNS, CDR2 SASEGT. Trimming removed 4 bases from V and 0 bases from J, with 14 bases in between. CDR3 amino acids: CASSGAGPPSTDTQYF. The CDR3 region has the DNA TGTGCCAGCAGTGGGGCGGGGCCTCCTAGCACAGATACGCAGTATTTT.

Only a few counts were recorded for this clone. The chain is built from TRBV6-4 and TRBJ1-4, with a weak D call TRBD1 (5 bases). The V end was cut by 6 bases, the J end by 10 bases, with 6 bases between. The germline CDR1 and CDR2 sequences are MRHNA and SNTAGT. The CDR3 has 10 residues. The CDR3 coding sequence is TGTGCCAGCAGGGGACTAAAACTGTTTTTT. Translation: CASRGLKLFF.

The chain uses TRBV30 and TRBJ2-3; TRBD2 might be the D (6 bases). Deletions cut 0 bases from V and 4 bases from J, with 8 bases between. Per the germline V gene, CDR1 is GTSNPN and CDR2 is SVGIG (reference sequence). This CDR3 spans 13 amino acids. CDR3 DNA sequence: TGTGCCTGGAGTGTGACTAGGCCAGATACGCAGTATTTT. As protein: CAWSVTRPDTQYF.

The genes are TRBV2 and TRBJ1-1, with D unclear. Germline loops: CDR1 SNHLY, CDR2 FYNNEI. V lost 4 bases to trimming and J lost 8 bases, with 17 bases between them. CDR3 length: 14 residues. The CDR3 loop reads CASSVHKAAAEAFF. CDR3 nucleotides: TGTGCCAGCAGTGTTCATAAGGCGGCGGCCGAAGCTTTCTTT.

This clone appeared a few times. The genes are TRBV15 and TRBJ1-4; TRBD1 matches 8 bases. CDR1 and CDR2 from the germline V gene are LNHNV and YYDKDF (reference sequence). The J segment lost 7 bases and the V segment lost 3 bases, leaving 10 bases of the junction unmatched. CDR3 length: 16 residues. CDR3 loop: CATSSITGTGFEKLFF. In DNA, the CDR3 is TGTGCCACCAGCAGCATCACCGGGACAGGCTTTGAAAAACTGTTTTTT.

The chain joins TRBV10-2 to TRBJ2-1; 11 bases are a match to TRBD2. The CDR3 runs 16 residues. With V trimmed by 0 bases and J by 6 bases, 4 bases remained unmatched. CDR1 is WSHSY and CDR2 is SAAADI in the germline V gene. The CDR3 nucleotides are TGCGCCAGCAGTGAGTCACGACTAGCGGGGTTCAATGAGCAGTTCTTC. Encoded protein: CASSESRLAGFNEQFF.

The gene calls are TRBV19 and TRBJ2-7; D may be TRBD1 (6 bases). V was trimmed by 5 bases and J by 3 bases, leaving 11 bases between them. Germline CDR1 and CDR2: LNHDA and SQIVND (reference sequence). This CDR3 spans 13 amino acids. CDR3 amino acids: CASSQQGNYEQYF. CDR3 sequence (DNA): TGTGCCAGTAGTCAACAGGGAAACTACGAGCAGTACTTC.

The chain joins TRBV19 to TRBJ2-7, with 7 bases matching TRBD1. The V gene's germline CDR1 is LNHDA and CDR2 SQIVND (reference sequence). There are 12 residues in the CDR3. Unmatched junction bases numbered 2, after V lost 3 bases and J lost 6 bases. The CDR3 DNA reads TGTGCCAGTAGTATCAGGGGGAGCGAGCAGTACTTC. Protein: CASSIRGSEQYF.

The chain recombines TRBV4-2 with TRBJ2-1; D is unresolved. V was shortened by 0 bases and J by 7 bases, with 4 bases between the two germline ends. The CDR3 totals 12 residues. Per the germline V gene, CDR1 is LGHNA and CDR2 is YNFKEQ. CDR3 amino acids: CASSQDQNEQFF. The CDR3 DNA follows: TGTGCCAGCAGCCAAGATCAAAATGAGCAGTTCTTC.

This sequence joins TRBV28 and TRBJ2-7; 12 positions match TRBD2. CDR1 and CDR2 (germline): MDHEN, SYDVKM. The CDR3 spans 17 residues. Trimming took 2 bases from V and 0 from J; bases not matched to a gene: 5. Here the CDR3 DNA reads TGTGCCAGCAGTTTAACTAGCGGGGGGCCTAGCTCCTACGAGCAGTACTTC. Translated, it gives CASSLTSGGPSSYEQYF.

V usage is TRBV12-5 and J usage is TRBJ2-3, with D possibly TRBD2 on 6 matching bases. There are 14 residues in the CDR3. CDR1 LGHNT and CDR2 FRNRAP come from the germline V gene. V was shortened by 3 bases and J by 5 bases, with 12 bases between the two germline ends. CDR3 in amino acids: CASGFAAGKDTQYF. As DNA, the CDR3 is TGTGCTAGTGGTTTTGCGGCGGGGAAAGATACGCAGTATTTT.

This clone was seen ten or more times. The V and J genes are TRBV6-2 or TRBV6-3 and TRBJ2-3; the match to TRBD2 covers 9 bases. CDR3 size: 14 residues. V shed 5 bases, J shed 6 bases, and the junction held 6 bases outside the gene matches. Germline V gene lookup returns CDR1 MNHEY and CDR2 SVGEGT. Written as DNA, the CDR3 is TGTGCCAGCAGTGGCAGCGGGGGGTCCGATACGCAGTATTTT. It is translated as CASSGSGGSDTQYF.